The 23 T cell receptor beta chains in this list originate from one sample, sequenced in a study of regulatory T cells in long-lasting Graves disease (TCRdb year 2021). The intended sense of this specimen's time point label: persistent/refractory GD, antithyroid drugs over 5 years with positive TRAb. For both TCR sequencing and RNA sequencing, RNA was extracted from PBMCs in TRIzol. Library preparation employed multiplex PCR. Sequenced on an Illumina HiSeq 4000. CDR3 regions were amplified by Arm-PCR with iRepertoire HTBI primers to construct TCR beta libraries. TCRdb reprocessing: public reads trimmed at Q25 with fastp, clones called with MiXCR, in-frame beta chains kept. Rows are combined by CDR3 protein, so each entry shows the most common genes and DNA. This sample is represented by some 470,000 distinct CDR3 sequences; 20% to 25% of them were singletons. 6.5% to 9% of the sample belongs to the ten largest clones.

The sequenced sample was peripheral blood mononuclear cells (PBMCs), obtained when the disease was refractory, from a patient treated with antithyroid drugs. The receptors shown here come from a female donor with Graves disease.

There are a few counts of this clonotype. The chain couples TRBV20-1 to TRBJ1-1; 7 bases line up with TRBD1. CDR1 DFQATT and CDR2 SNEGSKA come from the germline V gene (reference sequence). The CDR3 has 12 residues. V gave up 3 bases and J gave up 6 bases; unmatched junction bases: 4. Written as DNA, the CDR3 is TGCAGTGCTAGGGTCCAGGGGGCTGAAGCTTTCTTT. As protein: CSARVQGAEAFF.

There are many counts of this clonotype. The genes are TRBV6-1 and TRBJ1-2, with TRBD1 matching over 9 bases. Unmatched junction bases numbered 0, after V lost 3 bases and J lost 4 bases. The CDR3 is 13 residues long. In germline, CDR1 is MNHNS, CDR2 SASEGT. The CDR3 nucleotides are TGTGCCAGCAGTGAGGGACAGGGCTATGGCTACACCTTC. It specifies CASSEGQGYGYTF.

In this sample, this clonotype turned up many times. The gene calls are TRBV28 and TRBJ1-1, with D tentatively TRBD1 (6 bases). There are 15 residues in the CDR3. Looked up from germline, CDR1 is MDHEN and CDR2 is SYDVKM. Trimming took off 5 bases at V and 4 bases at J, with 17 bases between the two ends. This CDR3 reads CASSTWTAKGTEAFF. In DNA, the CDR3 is TGTGCCAGCAGTACCTGGACAGCTAAGGGCACTGAAGCTTTCTTT.

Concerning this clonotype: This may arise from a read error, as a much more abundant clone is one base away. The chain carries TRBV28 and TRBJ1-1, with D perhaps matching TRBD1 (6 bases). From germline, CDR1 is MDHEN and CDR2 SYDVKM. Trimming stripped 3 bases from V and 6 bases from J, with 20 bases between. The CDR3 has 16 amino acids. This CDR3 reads CASSFDPGGFGAEAFF. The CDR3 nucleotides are TGTGCCAGCAGTTTCGATCCCGGGGGCTTTGGCGCTGAAGCTTTCTTT. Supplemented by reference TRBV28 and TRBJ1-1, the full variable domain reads DVKVTQSSRYLVKRTGEKVFLECVQDMDHENMFWYRQDPGLGLRLIYFSYDVKMKEKGDIPEGYSVSREKKERFSLILESASTNQTSMYLCASSFDPGGFGAEAFFGQGTRLTVV.

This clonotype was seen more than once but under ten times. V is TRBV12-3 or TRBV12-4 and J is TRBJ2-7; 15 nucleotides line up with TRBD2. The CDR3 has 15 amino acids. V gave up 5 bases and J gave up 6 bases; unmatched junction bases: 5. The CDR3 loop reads CASSNGLAGGSEQYF. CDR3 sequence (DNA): TGTGCCAGCAGTAACGGACTAGCGGGAGGGAGCGAGCAGTACTTC.

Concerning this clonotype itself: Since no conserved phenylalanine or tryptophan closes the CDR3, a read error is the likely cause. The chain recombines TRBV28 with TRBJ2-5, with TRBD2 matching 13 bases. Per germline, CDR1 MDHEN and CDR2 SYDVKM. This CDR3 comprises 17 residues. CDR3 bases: TGTGCCGGCAGTCTACTAGCGGGAGGGCCGATGGTGGAGACCCAGTACCTC. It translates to CAGSLLAGGPMVETQYL.

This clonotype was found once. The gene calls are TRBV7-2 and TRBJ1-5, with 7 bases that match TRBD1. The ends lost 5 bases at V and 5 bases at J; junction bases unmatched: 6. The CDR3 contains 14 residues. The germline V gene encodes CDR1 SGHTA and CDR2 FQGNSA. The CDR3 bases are TGTGCCAGCAGCCACGGGACAGCGGATCAGCCCCAGCATTTT. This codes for CASSHGTADQPQHF.

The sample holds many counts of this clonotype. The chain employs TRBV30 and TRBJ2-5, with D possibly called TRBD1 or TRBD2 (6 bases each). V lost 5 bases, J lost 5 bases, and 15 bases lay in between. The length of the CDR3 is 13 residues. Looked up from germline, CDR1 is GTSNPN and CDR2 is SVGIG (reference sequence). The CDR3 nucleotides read TGTGCCTGGGCCTACGGGGGCGGCGAGACCCAGTACTTC. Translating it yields CAWAYGGGETQYF.

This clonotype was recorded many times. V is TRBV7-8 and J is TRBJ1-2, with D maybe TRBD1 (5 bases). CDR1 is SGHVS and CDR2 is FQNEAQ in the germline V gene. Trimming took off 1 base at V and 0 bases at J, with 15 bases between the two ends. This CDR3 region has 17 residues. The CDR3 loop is CASSLETRTIANYGYTF. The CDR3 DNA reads TGTGCCAGCAGCTTAGAAACCAGGACAATCGCTAACTATGGCTACACCTTC.

CDR3 in DNA: TGCAGTGCGTTGGGTGTGCTATCTGAAGCTTTCTTT. Translation gives CSALGVLSEAFF. The V call is TRBV20-1, the J call TRBJ1-1; the D is unclear. CDR1 and CDR2 (germline): DFQATT, SNEGSKA (reference sequence). There are 12 residues in the CDR3. The V end lost 6 bases, the J end lost 6 bases, and 14 bases lay between the germline ends.

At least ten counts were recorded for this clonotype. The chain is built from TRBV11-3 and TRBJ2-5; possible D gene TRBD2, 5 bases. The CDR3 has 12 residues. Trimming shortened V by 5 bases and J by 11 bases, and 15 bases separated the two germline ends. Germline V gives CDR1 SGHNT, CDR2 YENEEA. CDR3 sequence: CASSPREAGQYF. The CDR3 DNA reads TGTGCCAGCAGCCCTCGGGAAGCCGGGCAGTACTTC.

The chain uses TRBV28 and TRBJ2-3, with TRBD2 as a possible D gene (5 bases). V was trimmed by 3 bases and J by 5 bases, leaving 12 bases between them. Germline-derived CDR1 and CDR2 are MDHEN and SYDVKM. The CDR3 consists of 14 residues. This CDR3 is CASSFPGERDTQYF. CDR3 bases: TGTGCCAGCAGTTTTCCCGGGGAGAGAGATACGCAGTATTTT.

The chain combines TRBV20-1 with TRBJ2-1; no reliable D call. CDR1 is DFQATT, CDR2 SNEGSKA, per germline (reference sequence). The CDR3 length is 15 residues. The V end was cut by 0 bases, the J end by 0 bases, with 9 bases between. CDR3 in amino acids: CSARDPSNSYNEQFF. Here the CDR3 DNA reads TGCAGTGCTAGAGATCCCAGCAACTCCTACAATGAGCAGTTCTTC.

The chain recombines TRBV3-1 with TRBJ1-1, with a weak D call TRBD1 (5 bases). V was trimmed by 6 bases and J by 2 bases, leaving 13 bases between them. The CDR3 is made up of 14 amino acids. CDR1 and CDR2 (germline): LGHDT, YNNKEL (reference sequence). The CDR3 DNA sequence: TGTGCCAGCAGGCAGGGAGAGGTCAACACTGAAGCTTTCTTT. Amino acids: CASRQGEVNTEAFF.

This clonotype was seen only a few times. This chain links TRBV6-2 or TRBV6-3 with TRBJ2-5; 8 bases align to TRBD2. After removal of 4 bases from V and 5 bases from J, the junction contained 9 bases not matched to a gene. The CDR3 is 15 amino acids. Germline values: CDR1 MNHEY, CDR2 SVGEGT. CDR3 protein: CASSSGGAGRETQYF. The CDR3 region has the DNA TGTGCCAGCAGTTCCGGGGGGGCCGGCAGGGAGACCCAGTACTTC.

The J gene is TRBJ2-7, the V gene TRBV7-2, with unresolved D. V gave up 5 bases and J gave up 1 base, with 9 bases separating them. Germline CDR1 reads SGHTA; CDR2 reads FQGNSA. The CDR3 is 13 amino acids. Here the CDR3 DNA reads TGTGCCAGCAGCCTTATTTGGTCCTACGAGCAGTACTTC. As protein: CASSLIWSYEQYF. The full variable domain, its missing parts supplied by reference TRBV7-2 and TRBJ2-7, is GAGVSQSPSNKVTEKGKDVELRCDPISGHTALYWYRQSLGQGLEFLIYFQGNSAPDKSGLPSDRFSAERTGGSVSTLTIQRTQQEDSAVYLCASSLIWSYEQYFGPGTRLTVT.

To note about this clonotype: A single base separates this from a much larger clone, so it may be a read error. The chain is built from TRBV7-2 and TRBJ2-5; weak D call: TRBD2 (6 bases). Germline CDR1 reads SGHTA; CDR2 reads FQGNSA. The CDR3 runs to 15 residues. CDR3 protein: CASSTRRGAGETQHF. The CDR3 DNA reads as TGTGCCAGCAGCACCAGACGGGGAGCGGGTGAGACCCAGCACTTC.

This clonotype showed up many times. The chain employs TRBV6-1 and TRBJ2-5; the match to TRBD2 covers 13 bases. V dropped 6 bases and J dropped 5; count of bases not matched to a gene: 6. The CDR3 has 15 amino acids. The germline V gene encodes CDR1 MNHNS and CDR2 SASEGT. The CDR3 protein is CASRPGLAGVETQYF. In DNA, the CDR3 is TGTGCCAGCAGGCCCGGACTAGCGGGAGTGGAGACCCAGTACTTC.

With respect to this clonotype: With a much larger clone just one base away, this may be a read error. The CDR3 coding sequence is TGTGCCAGCAGTGAACGGACTAGCGGGGGGATAACCTACTACGAGCAGTACTTC. It translates to CASSERTSGGITYYEQYF. The chain combines TRBV6-2 or TRBV6-3 with TRBJ2-7, with TRBD2 identical over 14 bases. This CDR3 spans 18 amino acids. The trim removed 5 bases at V and 3 bases at J, leaving 12 bases unmatched. The germline V gene has CDR1 MNHEY and CDR2 SVGEGT.

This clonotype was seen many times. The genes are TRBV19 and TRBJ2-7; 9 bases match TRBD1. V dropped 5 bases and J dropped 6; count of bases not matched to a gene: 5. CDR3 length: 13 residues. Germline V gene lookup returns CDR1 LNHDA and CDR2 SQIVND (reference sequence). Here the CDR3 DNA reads TGTGCCAGTAGTCCGGACAGGGGCGGCGAGCAGTACTTC. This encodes CASSPDRGGEQYF.

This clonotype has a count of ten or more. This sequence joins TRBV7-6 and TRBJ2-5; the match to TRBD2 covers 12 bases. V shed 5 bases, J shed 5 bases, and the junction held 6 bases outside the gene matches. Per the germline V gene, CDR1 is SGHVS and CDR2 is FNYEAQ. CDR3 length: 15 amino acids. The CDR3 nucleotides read TGTGCCAGCAGCACCGCCGGGACTAGCGGGGAGACCCAGTACTTC. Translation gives CASSTAGTSGETQYF. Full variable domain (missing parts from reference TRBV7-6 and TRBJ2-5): GAGVSQSPRYKVTKRGQDVALRCDPISGHVSLYWYRQALGQGPEFLTYFNYEAQQDKSGLPNDRFSAERPEGSISTLTIQRTEQRDSAMYRCASSTAGTSGETQYFGPGTRLLVL.

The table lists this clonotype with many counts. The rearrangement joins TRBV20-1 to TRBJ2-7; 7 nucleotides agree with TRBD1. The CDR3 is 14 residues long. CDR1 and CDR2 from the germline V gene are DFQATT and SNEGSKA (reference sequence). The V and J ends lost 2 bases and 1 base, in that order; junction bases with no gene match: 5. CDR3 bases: TGCAGTGCTAGACTCAACAGGGGATCCTACGAGCAGTACTTC. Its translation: CSARLNRGSYEQYF.

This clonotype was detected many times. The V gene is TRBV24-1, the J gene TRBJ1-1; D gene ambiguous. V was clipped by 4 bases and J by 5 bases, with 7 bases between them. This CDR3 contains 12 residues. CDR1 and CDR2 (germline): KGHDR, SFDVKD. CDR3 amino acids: CATSDVGTEAFF. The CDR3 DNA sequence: TGTGCCACCAGTGACGTAGGGACTGAAGCTTTCTTT.